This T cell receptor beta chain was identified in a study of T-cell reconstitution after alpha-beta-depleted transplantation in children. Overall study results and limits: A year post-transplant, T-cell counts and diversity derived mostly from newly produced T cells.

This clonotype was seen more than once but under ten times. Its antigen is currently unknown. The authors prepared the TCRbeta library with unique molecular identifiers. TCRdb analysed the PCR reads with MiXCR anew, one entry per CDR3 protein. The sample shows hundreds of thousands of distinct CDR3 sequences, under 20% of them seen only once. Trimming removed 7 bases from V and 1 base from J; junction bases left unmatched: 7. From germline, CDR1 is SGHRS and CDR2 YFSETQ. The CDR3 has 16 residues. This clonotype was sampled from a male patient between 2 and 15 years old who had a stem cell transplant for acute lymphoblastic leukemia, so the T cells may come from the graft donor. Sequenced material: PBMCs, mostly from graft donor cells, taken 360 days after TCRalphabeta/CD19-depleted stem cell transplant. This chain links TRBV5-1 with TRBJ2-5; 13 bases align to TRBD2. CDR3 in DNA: TGCGCCAGCTTCCAGGGACTAGCGGGACCCCAAGAGACCCAGTACTTC. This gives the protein CASFQGLAGPQETQYF.